This TCR beta chain was found in a study of regulatory and conventional T cells in RAG deficiency. The repertoire was sequenced with immunoSEQ multiplex PCR; TCRdb's copy has only in-frame clones and lacks some. The repertoire includes about 46,000 clones, 80% to 90% of them detected once, and 0.51% sits in the top ten. Overall study results and limits: Other subsets showed roughly 10-fold reductions, but Treg unique TCR beta sequences fell roughly 100-fold in these patients. Shorter CDR3s in all patient subsets; >80% Treg-Tconv overlap in Omenn.

Of note for this clone: Its antigen is undetermined.

Blood CD4+ CD25-low CD127-high conventional T cells supplied the genomic DNA template. These data also featured in a second study, about regulatory T cells. That paper notes: Amplification used 52 TRBV primers and 13 TRBJ primers.

This receptor was taken from a human donor in good health. The sample consisted of CD4+ effector T cells sorted from blood.

As DNA, the CDR3 is TGTGCCAGCAGTTACTCTGGACAGGGGGCAGGTGGCTACACCTTC. This codes for CASSYSGQGAGGYTF. The chain uses TRBV6-5 and TRBJ1-2; 11 nucleotides agree with TRBD1. Germline lookup yields CDR1 MNHEY and CDR2 SVGAGI. The CDR3 consists of 15 residues. Trimming removed 0 bases from V and 7 bases from J; junction bases left unmatched: 4.